The clone carrying this T cell receptor (beta chain) was found once. The CDR3 has 17 residues. V lost 6 bases and J lost 3, with 20 bases in between. Germline CDR1 MNHEY, CDR2 SMNVEV (reference sequence). This specimen comes from a study of OX40 agonist ivuxolimab in advanced cancers. The assay was immunoSEQ multiplex PCR, and TCRdb's table has in-frame clones only and misses some. The table includes tens of thousands of clones, just under 90% detected once. This TCR was sampled from an adult with an advanced solid tumor such as melanoma, head and neck, liver or kidney cancer. This chain uses TRBV27 with TRBJ2-2; D possibly corresponds to TRBD2 (5 bases). The sample here was CD4+ or CD8+ T cells sorted from blood, taken in a trial of the OX40 agonist ivuxolimab. CDR3 protein: CASSRKLVAADTGELFF. The CDR3 DNA sequence: TGTGCCAGCAGCCGCAAACTAGTTGCGGCAGACACCGGGGAGCTGTTTTTT.